A single sample is the source of the 26 T cell receptor beta chains below, sequenced in a study of early T cells in non-severe SARS-CoV-2 infection. TCRdb reprocessed the 5' RACE reads with MiXCR, giving one entry per CDR3 protein. Seen here are around 29,000 distinct CDR3 sequences, 5.3% observed once, and the top ten hold around 4.5%. Sequencing was performed on whole blood. Receptors originate from an adult who was a healthcare worker with PCR-confirmed SARS-CoV-2 infection or an uninfected control (not recorded which).

This sequence joins TRBV7-2 and TRBJ2-6; 9 bases fit TRBD1. V dropped 5 bases and J dropped 4; count of bases not matched to a gene: 21. Germline V gene lookup returns CDR1 SGHTA and CDR2 FQGNSA. There are 21 residues in the CDR3. This chain's CDR3 is CASSPFLSRTGVGAGANVLTF. In nucleotides, the CDR3 is TGTGCCAGCAGCCCCTTCTTATCGAGGACAGGGGTTGGGGCCGGGGCCAACGTCCTGACTTTC.

As concerns this clonotype: A much larger clone differs by one base, so this may be a read error. The chain is built from TRBV5-6 and TRBJ1-1; D is undetermined. The CDR3 loop spans 14 amino acids. CDR1 is SGHDT and CDR2 is YYEEEE in the germline V gene. V gave up 4 bases and J gave up 1 base, with 11 bases separating them. The CDR3 region has the DNA TGTGCCAGCAGCCGGAGACCGCCGAACACTGAAGCTTTCTTT. This sequence encodes CASSRRPPNTEAFF.

The chain combines TRBV18 with TRBJ1-6; D possibly corresponds to TRBD1 (6 bases). In germline, CDR1 is KGHSH, CDR2 LQKENI. This CDR3 is built from 15 residues. Trimming left V 3 bases short and J 5 bases short, with 11 bases between. CDR3 sequence reads: CASSPGAGDNSPLHF. CDR3 bases: TGTGCCAGCTCACCCGGGGCAGGGGATAATTCACCCCTCCACTTT.

As for this clonotype: Being one base from a much bigger clone, this may be a read error. The rearrangement joins TRBV7-7 to TRBJ1-3; D gene unclear. The CDR3 runs to 14 residues. Germline CDR1 and CDR2: SSHAT and FNYEAQ (reference sequence). The CDR3 DNA reads TGTGCCAGCAGCTTAGACAGCTCTGGAAACGCCATATATTTT. This gives the protein CASSLDSSGNAIYF.

This clonotype was seen repeatedly, ten times or more. The chain is built from TRBV10-2 and TRBJ1-1, with 7 bases identical to TRBD1. The ends lost 2 bases at V and 7 bases at J; junction bases unmatched: 4. This CDR3 spans 13 amino acids. From germline, CDR1 is WSHSY and CDR2 SAAADI. CDR3 region: CASSEQGVGEAFF. As DNA, the CDR3 is TGCGCCAGCAGTGAGCAGGGGGTGGGTGAAGCTTTCTTT.

This clonotype was picked up many times. The V and J genes are TRBV27 and TRBJ2-3, with TRBD2 identical over 11 bases. V gave up 5 bases and J gave up 5 bases; unmatched junction bases: 6. CDR3 length: 15 residues. The germline V gene encodes CDR1 MNHEY and CDR2 SMNVEV (reference sequence). CDR3: CASSVSGRAQDTQYF. The CDR3 region has the DNA TGTGCCAGCAGTGTTAGCGGGAGGGCCCAAGATACGCAGTATTTT.

This clonotype was detected ten times or more. The chain uses TRBV7-6 and TRBJ2-3; TRBD2 agrees at 14 bases. The CDR3 sequence is 16 residues long. V lost 5 bases and J lost 5; bases outside the gene matches: 6. Germline V gene data show CDR1 as SGHVS and CDR2 as FNYEAQ. CDR3 loop: CASSTGLAGVGDTQYF. In DNA, the CDR3 is TGTGCCAGCAGCACGGGACTAGCGGGAGTTGGAGATACGCAGTATTTT.

The table lists this clonotype with many counts. The chain has TRBV29-1 and TRBJ1-4; TRBD1 matches 10 bases. J gave up 7 bases and V 7 bases, and 3 bases lay outside the gene matches. The CDR3 runs to 12 residues. The germline gives CDR1 SQVTM, CDR2 ANQGSEA. CDR3 bases: TGCAGCGGGGGACAGGGGACTGAAAAACTGTTTTTT. Encoded protein: CSGGQGTEKLFF.

This clonotype was counted many times. The chain couples TRBV12-3 or TRBV12-4 to TRBJ2-6; no clear D. This CDR3 contains 14 residues. Trimming shortened V by 6 bases and J by 0 bases, and 6 bases separated the two germline ends. CDR3 sequence: CASSPDSGANVLTF. CDR3 sequence (DNA): TGTGCCAGCAGCCCAGACTCTGGGGCCAACGTCCTGACTTTC.

With regard to this clonotype: A much larger clone differs from this one at a single base, so this may be a read error. This chain joins TRBV10-3 and TRBJ1-2; D is ambiguous. The germline V gene encodes CDR1 ENHRY and CDR2 SYGVKD. The CDR3 covers 13 residues. V shed 2 bases and J shed 5 bases, with 9 bases lying between them. The CDR3 region has the DNA TGTGCCATCAGTGAGATACCATCATATGGCTACACCTTC. Translated: CAISEIPSYGYTF.

This clonotype occurred many times. The CDR3 region is CASTLQGGNEKLFF. Here the CDR3 DNA reads TGTGCCAGCACCCTACAGGGAGGAAATGAAAAACTGTTTTTT. The rearrangement uses TRBV11-2 and TRBJ1-4; a possible D gene is TRBD1 (6 bases). CDR1 SGHAT and CDR2 FQNNGV come from the germline V gene. This CDR3 region has 14 residues. The V end was cut by 7 bases, the J end by 5 bases, with 14 bases between.

The CDR3 reads CATSDWADGNTIYF. CDR3 nucleotides: TGTGCCACCAGTGATTGGGCCGATGGAAACACCATATATTTT. The chain employs TRBV24-1 and TRBJ1-3; D unresolved. The germline V gene has CDR1 KGHDR and CDR2 SFDVKD. V lost 2 bases, J lost 3 bases, and 7 bases lay in between. The CDR3 has 14 residues.

This clonotype was found many times. The V gene is TRBV20-1, the J gene TRBJ2-1; 11 nucleotides match TRBD2. The CDR3 is 15 residues long. CDR1 and CDR2 from the germline V gene are DFQATT and SNEGSKA (reference sequence). Trimming at V came to 6 bases and at J to 6 bases, leaving 10 bases not matched to a gene. CDR3 bases: TGCAGTGCACCATACGGGACTAGCGGCCGCAATGAGCAGTTCTTC. The encoded protein is CSAPYGTSGRNEQFF.

In this sample, this clonotype turned up a few times. The chain joins TRBV7-2 to TRBJ2-3, with TRBD2 matching 8 bases. The CDR3 extends over 15 amino acids. Germline assignment: CDR1 SGHTA and CDR2 FQGNSA. The V gene end was trimmed by 5 bases and the J gene end by 3 bases; junction bases not matched to a gene: 7. In nucleotides, the CDR3 is TGTGCCAGCAGCCGAGCGGGAGTTACGACAGATACGCAGTATTTT. Translating it yields CASSRAGVTTDTQYF.

For this clonotype: The junction differs from germline at one of its ends, possibly a read error. This CDR3 reads CANSQGTGTLYNEQFF. The CDR3 coding sequence is TGCGCCAACAGCCAAGGGACCGGGACTCTCTACAATGAGCAGTTCTTC. The chain links TRBV4-1 to TRBJ2-1; D is possibly TRBD2 (6 bases). CDR1 MGHRA and CDR2 YSYEKL come from the germline V gene. This CDR3 is 16 amino acids long.

The rearrangement links TRBV14 to TRBJ2-2; 7 bases are shared with TRBD1. The V gene end was trimmed by 5 bases and the J gene end by 0 bases; junction bases not matched to a gene: 9. This CDR3 has 17 amino acids. Per germline, CDR1 SGHDN and CDR2 FVKESK. The CDR3 loop reads CASSRRDSSANTGELFF. DNA of the CDR3: TGTGCCAGCAGCAGACGGGACAGCTCCGCGAACACCGGGGAGCTGTTTTTT. Drawing the rest from reference TRBV14 and TRBJ2-2, the complete variable domain is EAGVTQFPSHSVIEKGQTVTLRCDPISGHDNLYWYRRVMGKEIKFLLHFVKESKQDESGMPNNRFLAERTGGTYSTLKVQPAELEDSGVYFCASSRRDSSANTGELFFGEGSRLTVL.

This clonotype appeared many times. The chain combines TRBV4-3 with TRBJ1-1; D not resolved. Trimming pared 0 bases from V and 5 bases from J, leaving 10 bases between. The V gene's germline CDR1 is LGHNA and CDR2 YSLEER. The CDR3 runs 14 residues. Here the CDR3 DNA reads TGCGCCAGCAGCCAAGATACTTTCGGGACTGAAGCTTTCTTT. It encodes CASSQDTFGTEAFF.

A word on this clonotype: A read error may explain this, as a much larger clone is one base away. V usage is TRBV11-1 and J usage is TRBJ1-1; a possible D gene is TRBD1 (5 bases). This CDR3 has 13 amino acids. Trimming removed 5 bases at V and 1 base at J, with 8 bases between. Germline V lookup: CDR1 SGHAT, CDR2 FQDESV (reference sequence). This CDR3 is CASSPTENTEAFF. The CDR3 DNA follows: TGTGCCAGCAGCCCGACAGAGAACACTGAAGCTTTCTTT.

This clonotype was seen at least ten times. The V gene is TRBV4-2, the J gene TRBJ2-1; D call uncertain. V was cut by 0 bases and J by 0 bases, with 9 bases left in between. The CDR3 totals 16 residues. Germline V gene sequence: CDR1 LGHNA, CDR2 YNFKEQ. The CDR3 DNA is TGTGCCAGCAGCCAAGATGGGGTTATCTCCTACAATGAGCAGTTCTTC. It translates to CASSQDGVISYNEQFF.

This clonotype has a count of ten or more. The rearrangement uses TRBV7-3 and TRBJ2-1, with D perhaps matching TRBD2 (5 bases). Germline V lookup: CDR1 SGHTA, CDR2 FQGTGA. V lost 5 bases and J 6 bases, leaving 11 bases between the germline ends. The length of the CDR3 is 13 residues. The CDR3 sequence is CASSLTRTNEQFF. The DNA of the CDR3 is TGTGCCAGCAGCCTCACTAGGACCAATGAGCAGTTCTTC.

This clonotype has only a few counts. The chain combines TRBV5-4 with TRBJ2-7; TRBD2 agrees at 8 bases. The CDR3 is 14 residues long. Germline loops: CDR1 SGHNT, CDR2 YYREEE (reference sequence). Unmatched junction bases numbered 7, after V lost 3 bases and J lost 5 bases. CDR3 amino acids: CASSSTVRGDEQYF. Written as DNA, the CDR3 is TGTGCCAGCAGCTCGACAGTGCGGGGGGACGAGCAGTACTTC. Based on the CDR3 plus reference TRBV5-4 and TRBJ2-7, the full variable domain is ETGVTQSPTHLIKTRGQQVTLRCSSQSGHNTVSWYQQALGQGPQFIFQYYREEENGRGNFPPRFSGLQFPNYSSELNVNALELDDSALYLCASSSTVRGDEQYFGPGTRLTVT.

This clonotype was counted at least ten times. V is TRBV18 and J is TRBJ2-7; D remains unclear. The CDR3 covers 11 residues. V dropped 6 bases and J dropped 6 bases, with 9 bases sitting between them. Germline V gene data show CDR1 as KGHSH and CDR2 as LQKENI. The CDR3 DNA follows: TGTGCCAGCTCCCCTAACCGCGAGCAGTACTTC. Encoded protein: CASSPNREQYF.

This clonotype has a count of ten or more. The chain has TRBV7-9 and TRBJ2-5; tentatively, D is TRBD1 (5 bases). The germline V and J ends were trimmed by 1 base and 3 bases, with 9 bases remaining between them. Looked up from germline, CDR1 is SEHNR and CDR2 is FQNEAQ (reference sequence). The CDR3 is made up of 14 amino acids. The CDR3 DNA reads TGTGCCAGCAGCTTAGGGGAAGGGGAAGAGACCCAGTACTTC. Translating it yields CASSLGEGEETQYF.

In regard to this clonotype: This clone may be a read error of a much larger clone one base away. The chain has TRBV13 and TRBJ1-1; TRBD1 might be the D (6 bases). V lost 2 bases and J lost 4, with 14 bases in between. The CDR3 has 15 amino acids. CDR1 and CDR2 (germline): PRHDT, FYEKMQ (reference sequence). The CDR3 bases are TGTGCCAGCAGCTTAAACAGGGCGGGGAGCACTGAAGCTTTCTTT. Translated: CASSLNRAGSTEAFF.

This clonotype was recorded many times. V usage is TRBV5-1 and J usage is TRBJ2-1; TRBD2 agrees at 7 bases. V gave up 6 bases and J gave up 2 bases; unmatched junction bases: 8. The CDR3 consists of 15 residues. Germline CDR1 is SGHRS and CDR2 is YFSETQ. The CDR3 region has the DNA TGCGCCAGCAAGAGTCCTAGCGGAGCCTACAATGAGCAGTTCTTC. Residues: CASKSPSGAYNEQFF.

This clonotype was seen ten or more times. The rearrangement joins TRBV5-1 to TRBJ2-7, with 9 bases identical to TRBD2. Trimming at V came to 4 bases and at J to 6 bases, leaving 8 bases not matched to a gene. The CDR3 length is 14 residues. CDR1 and CDR2 from the germline V gene are SGHRS and YFSETQ. This chain's CDR3 is CASSPDGSGSEQYF. The CDR3 DNA reads TGCGCCAGCAGCCCGGACGGTAGCGGGAGCGAGCAGTACTTC.